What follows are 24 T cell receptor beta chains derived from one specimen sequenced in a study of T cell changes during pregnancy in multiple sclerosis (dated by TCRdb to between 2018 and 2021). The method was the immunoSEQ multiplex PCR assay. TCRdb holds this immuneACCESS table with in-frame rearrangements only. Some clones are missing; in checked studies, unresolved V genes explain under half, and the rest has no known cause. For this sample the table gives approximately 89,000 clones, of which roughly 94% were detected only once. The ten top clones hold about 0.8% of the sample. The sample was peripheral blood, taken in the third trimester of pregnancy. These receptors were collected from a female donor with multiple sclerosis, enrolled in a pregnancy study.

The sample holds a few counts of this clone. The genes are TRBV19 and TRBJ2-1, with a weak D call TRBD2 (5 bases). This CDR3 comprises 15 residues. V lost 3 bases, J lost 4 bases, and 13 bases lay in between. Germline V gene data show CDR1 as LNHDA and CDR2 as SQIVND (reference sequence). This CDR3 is CASSISLAEYNEQFF. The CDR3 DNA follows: TGTGCCAGTAGTATCTCGCTAGCCGAATACAATGAGCAGTTCTTC.

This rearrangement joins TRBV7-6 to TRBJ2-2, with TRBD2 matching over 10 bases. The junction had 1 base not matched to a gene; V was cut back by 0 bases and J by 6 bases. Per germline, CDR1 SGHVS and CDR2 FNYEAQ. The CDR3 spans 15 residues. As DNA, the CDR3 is TGTGCCAGCAGCTTAGCCCTAGCGGGGGCCGGGGAGCTGTTTTTT. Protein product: CASSLALAGAGELFF.

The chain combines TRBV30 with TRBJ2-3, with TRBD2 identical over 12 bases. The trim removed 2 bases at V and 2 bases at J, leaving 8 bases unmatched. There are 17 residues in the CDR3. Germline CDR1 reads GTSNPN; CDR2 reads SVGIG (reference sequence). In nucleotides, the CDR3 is TGTGCCTGGAGTTCCCCCGGACTAGCGGGACCCACAGATACGCAGTATTTT. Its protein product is CAWSSPGLAGPTDTQYF. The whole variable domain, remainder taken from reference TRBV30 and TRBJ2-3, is SQTIHQWPATLVQPVGSPLSLECTVEGTSNPNLYWYRQAAGRGLQLLFYSVGIGQISSEVPQNLSASRPQDRQFILSSKKLLLSDSGFYLCAWSSPGLAGPTDTQYFGPGTRLTVL.

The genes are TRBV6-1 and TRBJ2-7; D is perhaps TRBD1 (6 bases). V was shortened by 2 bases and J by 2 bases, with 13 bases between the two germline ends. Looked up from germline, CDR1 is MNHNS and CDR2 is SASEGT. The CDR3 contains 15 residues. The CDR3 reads CASSEHRASTYEQYF. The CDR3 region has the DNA TGTGCCAGCAGTGAACACAGGGCTTCAACCTACGAGCAGTACTTC.

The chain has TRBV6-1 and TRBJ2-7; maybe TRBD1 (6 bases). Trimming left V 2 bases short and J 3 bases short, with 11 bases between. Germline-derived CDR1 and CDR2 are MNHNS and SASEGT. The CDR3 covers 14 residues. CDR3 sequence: CASSETGPRYEQYF. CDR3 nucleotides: TGTGCCAGCAGTGAAACAGGGCCCCGCTACGAGCAGTACTTC.

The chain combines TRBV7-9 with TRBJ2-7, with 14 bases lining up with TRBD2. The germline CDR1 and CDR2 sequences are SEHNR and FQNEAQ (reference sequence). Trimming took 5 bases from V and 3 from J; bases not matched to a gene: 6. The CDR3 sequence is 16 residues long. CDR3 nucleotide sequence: TGTGCCAGCAGCCCAGGACTAGCGGGAGGATTCTACGAGCAGTACTTC. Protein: CASSPGLAGGFYEQYF. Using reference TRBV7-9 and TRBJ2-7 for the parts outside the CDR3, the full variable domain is DTGVSQNPRHKITKRGQNVTFRCDPISEHNRLYWYRQTLGQGPEFLTYFQNEAQLEKSRLLSDRFSAERPKGSFSTLEIQRTEQGDSAMYLCASSPGLAGGFYEQYFGPGTRLTVT.

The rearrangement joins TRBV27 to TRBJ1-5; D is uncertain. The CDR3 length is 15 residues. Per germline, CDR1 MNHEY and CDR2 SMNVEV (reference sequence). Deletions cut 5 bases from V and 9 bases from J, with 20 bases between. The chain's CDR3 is CASSPRGGALRPQHF. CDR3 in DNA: TGTGCCAGCAGTCCCCGAGGCGGAGCTCTAAGGCCCCAGCATTTT.

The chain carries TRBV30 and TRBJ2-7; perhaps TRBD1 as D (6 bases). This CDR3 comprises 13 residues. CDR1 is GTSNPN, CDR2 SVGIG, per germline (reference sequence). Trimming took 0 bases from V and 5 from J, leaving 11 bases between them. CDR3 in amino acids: CAWSVQGGNEQYF. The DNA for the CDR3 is TGTGCCTGGAGTGTACAGGGTGGAAACGAGCAGTACTTC.

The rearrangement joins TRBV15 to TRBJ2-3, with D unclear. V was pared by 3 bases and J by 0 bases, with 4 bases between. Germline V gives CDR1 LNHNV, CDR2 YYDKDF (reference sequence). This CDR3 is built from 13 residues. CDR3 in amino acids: CATSRASTDTQYF. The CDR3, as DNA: TGTGCCACCAGCAGGGCTAGCACAGATACGCAGTATTTT.

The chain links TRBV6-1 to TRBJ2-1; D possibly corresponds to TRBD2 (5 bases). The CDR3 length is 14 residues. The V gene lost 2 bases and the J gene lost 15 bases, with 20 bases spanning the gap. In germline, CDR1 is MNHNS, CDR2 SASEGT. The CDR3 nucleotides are TGTGCCAGCAGTGAACAGGTTTCGGCCGGACTTCCGTTCTTC. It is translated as CASSEQVSAGLPFF.

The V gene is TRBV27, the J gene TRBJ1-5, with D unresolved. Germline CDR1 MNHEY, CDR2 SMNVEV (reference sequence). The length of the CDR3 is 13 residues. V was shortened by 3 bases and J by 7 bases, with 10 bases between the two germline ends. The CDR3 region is CASSFSVEQPQHF. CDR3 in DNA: TGTGCCAGCAGTTTTAGTGTGGAGCAGCCCCAGCATTTT.

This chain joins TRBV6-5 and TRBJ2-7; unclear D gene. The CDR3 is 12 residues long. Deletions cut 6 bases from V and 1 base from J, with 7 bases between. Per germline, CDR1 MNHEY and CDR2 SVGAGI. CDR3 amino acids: CASSSGSYEQYF. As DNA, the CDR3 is TGTGCCAGCAGCTCCGGGTCCTACGAGCAGTACTTC.

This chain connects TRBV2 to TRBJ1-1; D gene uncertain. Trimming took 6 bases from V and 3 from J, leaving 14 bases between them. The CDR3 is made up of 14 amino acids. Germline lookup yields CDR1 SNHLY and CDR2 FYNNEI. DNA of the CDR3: TGTGCCAGCAGGCCCCCCTCAGGCTACACTGAAGCTTTCTTT. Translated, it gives CASRPPSGYTEAFF.

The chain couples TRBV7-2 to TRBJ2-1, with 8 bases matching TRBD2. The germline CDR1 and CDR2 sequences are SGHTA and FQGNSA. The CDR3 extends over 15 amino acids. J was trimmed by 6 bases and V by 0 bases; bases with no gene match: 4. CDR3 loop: CASSLAGLVGNEQFF. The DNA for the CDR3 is TGTGCCAGCAGCTTAGCGGGACTAGTTGGCAATGAGCAGTTCTTC.

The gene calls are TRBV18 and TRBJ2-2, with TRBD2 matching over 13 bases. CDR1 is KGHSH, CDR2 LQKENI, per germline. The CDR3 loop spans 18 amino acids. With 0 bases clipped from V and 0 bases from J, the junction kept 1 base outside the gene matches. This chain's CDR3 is CASSPPGLAGSNTGELFF. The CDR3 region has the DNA TGTGCCAGCTCACCACCGGGACTAGCGGGGTCGAACACCGGGGAGCTGTTTTTT.

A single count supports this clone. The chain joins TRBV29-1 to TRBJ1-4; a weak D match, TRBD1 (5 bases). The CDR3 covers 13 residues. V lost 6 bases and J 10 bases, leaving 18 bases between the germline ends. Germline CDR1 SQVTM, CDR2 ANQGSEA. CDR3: CSVPTGGIGKLFF. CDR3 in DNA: TGCAGCGTCCCAACTGGGGGGATTGGAAAACTGTTTTTT.

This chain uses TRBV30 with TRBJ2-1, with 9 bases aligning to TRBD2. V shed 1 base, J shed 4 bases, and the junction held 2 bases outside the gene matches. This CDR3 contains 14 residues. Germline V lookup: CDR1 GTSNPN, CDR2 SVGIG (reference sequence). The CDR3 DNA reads TGTGCCTGGAGTGATCTAGCGGGGTACAATGAGCAGTTCTTC. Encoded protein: CAWSDLAGYNEQFF.

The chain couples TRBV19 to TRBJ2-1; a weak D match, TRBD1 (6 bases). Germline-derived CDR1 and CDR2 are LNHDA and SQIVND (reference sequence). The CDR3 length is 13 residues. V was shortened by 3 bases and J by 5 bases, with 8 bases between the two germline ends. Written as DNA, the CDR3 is TGTGCCAGTAGTATTGGGACAAACAATGAGCAGTTCTTC. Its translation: CASSIGTNNEQFF.

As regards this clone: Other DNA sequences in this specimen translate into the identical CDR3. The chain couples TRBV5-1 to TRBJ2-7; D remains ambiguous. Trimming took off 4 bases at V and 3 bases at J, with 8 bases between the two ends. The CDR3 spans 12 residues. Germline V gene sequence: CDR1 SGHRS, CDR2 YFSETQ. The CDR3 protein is CASSLLGYEQYF. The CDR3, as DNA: TGCGCCAGCAGCCTTCTAGGCTACGAGCAGTACTTC.

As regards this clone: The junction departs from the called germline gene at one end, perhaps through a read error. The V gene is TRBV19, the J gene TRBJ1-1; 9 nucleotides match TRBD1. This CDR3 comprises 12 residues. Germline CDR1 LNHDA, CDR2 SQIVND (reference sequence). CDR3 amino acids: CASSEGRRDREF. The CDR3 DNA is TGTGCCAGTAGTGAGGGGCGCCGGGACAGGGAATTT.

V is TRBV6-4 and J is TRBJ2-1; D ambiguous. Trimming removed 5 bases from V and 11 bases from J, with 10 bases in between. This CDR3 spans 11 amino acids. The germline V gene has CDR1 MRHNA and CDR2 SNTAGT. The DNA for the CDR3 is TGTGCCAGCAGTCGCCGCAGGAAGCAGTTCTTC. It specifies CASSRRRKQFF.

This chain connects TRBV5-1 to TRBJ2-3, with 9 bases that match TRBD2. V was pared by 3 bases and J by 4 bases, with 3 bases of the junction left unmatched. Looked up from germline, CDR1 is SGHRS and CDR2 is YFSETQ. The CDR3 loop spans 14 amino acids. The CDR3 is CASSSGTSSDTQYF. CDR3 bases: TGCGCCAGCAGCTCCGGGACTAGCTCAGATACGCAGTATTTT.

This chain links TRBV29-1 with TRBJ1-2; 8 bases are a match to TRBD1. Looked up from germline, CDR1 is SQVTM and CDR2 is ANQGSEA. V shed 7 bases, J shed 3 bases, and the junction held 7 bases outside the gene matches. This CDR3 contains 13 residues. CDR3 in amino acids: CSDYRGSDYGYTF. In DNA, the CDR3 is TGCAGCGATTACAGGGGGAGCGACTATGGCTACACCTTC. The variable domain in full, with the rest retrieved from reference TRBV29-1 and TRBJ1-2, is SAVISQKPSRDICQRGTSLTIQCQVDSQVTMMFWYRQQPGQSLTLIATANQGSEATYESGFVIDKFPISRPNLTFSTLTVSNMSPEDSSIYLCSDYRGSDYGYTFGSGTRLTVV.

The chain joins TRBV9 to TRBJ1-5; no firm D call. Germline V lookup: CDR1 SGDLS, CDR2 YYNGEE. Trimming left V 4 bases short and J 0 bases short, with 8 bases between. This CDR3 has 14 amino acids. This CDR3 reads CASSIQDSNQPQHF. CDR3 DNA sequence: TGTGCCAGCAGCATCCAGGATAGCAATCAGCCCCAGCATTTT.